Following are 13 T cell receptor beta chains from one sample sequenced in a study of memory CD4+ T cells and cytomegalovirus serostatus. Single viable CD3+CD4+CD8-CD45RO+ cells were sorted as the memory CD4+ T cells. Here immunoSEQ multiplex PCR was the method, and the copy in TCRdb shows in-frame clones only, minus some. This table holds about 45,000 clones, roughly three quarters found once. Sequenced: memory CD4+ T cells from blood. The receptors originated from an adult in good health and CMV-seronegative.

V and J are TRBV5-1 and TRBJ2-1; D not certain. This CDR3 comprises 16 residues. The V gene's germline CDR1 is SGHRS and CDR2 YFSETQ. The ends were cut back, 0 bases at V and 0 bases at J, with 10 bases in the middle. CDR3 DNA: TGCGCCAGCAGCTTGGACCCTAGGAGCTCCTACAATGAGCAGTTCTTC. Protein sequence: CASSLDPRSSYNEQFF.

The V and J genes are TRBV6-1 and TRBJ1-6; 8 bases map to TRBD1. V shed 7 bases and J 9 bases; nucleotides not matched to a gene: 5. From germline, CDR1 is MNHNS and CDR2 SASEGT. The CDR3 loop spans 13 amino acids. The CDR3 is CASKDRDPSPLHF. In DNA, the CDR3 is TGTGCCAGCAAGGACAGGGATCCTTCACCCCTCCACTTT.

The chain links TRBV29-1 to TRBJ2-1; 7 bases agree with TRBD2. This CDR3 contains 13 residues. CDR1 and CDR2 (germline): SQVTM, ANQGSEA. The V segment lost 6 bases and the J segment 2 bases; nucleotides outside the gene matches: 4. In DNA form, the CDR3 reads TGCAGCGTGGCCGCGGGGGCCTACAATGAGCAGTTCTTC. Its protein is CSVAAGAYNEQFF.

Here the CDR3 reads CASSPGGIQQGFQETQYF. CDR3 in DNA: TGTGCCAGCTCACCCGGCGGGATTCAGCAAGGGTTTCAAGAGACCCAGTACTTC. The chain is built from TRBV18 and TRBJ2-5, with D perhaps matching TRBD2 (6 bases). The germline CDR1 and CDR2 sequences are KGHSH and LQKENI. Trimming cost V 3 bases and J 2 bases, with 22 bases left between them. The CDR3 totals 18 residues.

This rearrangement joins TRBV12-2 to TRBJ2-5; the DNA was not used to check the table's D call, TRBD1. TRBV12-2 corresponds to a pseudogene. This CDR3 has 14 residues. The CDR3 DNA reads as TGTGCAAGTCGCTTAGTTTTCCAGGGGGAGACCCAGTACTTC. This codes for CASRLVFQGETQYF.

CDR3 in DNA: TGTGCCAGCCATCGGGGGGGGGACAGGTCGAACACCGGGGAGCTGTTTTTT. Translating gives CASHRGGDRSNTGELFF. The chain joins TRBV28 to TRBJ2-2; D may match TRBD1 or TRBD2 (8 bases each). CDR1 is MDHEN and CDR2 is SYDVKM in the germline V gene. Trimming removed 8 bases at V and 0 bases at J, with 19 bases between. The CDR3 extends over 17 amino acids.

The V call is TRBV18, the J call TRBJ2-3, with TRBD2 matching over 10 bases. CDR1 and CDR2 (germline): KGHSH, LQKENI. The trim removed 0 bases at V and 7 bases at J, leaving 13 bases unmatched. This CDR3 region has 18 residues. The CDR3 is CASSPPSGGARSVHTQYF. CDR3 sequence (DNA): TGTGCCAGCTCACCACCGAGCGGGGGGGCTCGATCCGTACATACGCAGTATTTT.

V usage is TRBV30 and J usage is TRBJ2-4; a possible D gene is TRBD2 (6 bases). Germline loops: CDR1 GTSNPN, CDR2 SVGIG (reference sequence). The CDR3 consists of 14 residues. V lost 3 bases and J lost 7, with 16 bases in between. This CDR3 is CAWSGGTWGNIQYF. As DNA, the CDR3 is TGTGCCTGGAGCGGCGGGACTTGGGGCAACATTCAGTACTTC.

This clone showed up just a few times. The chain couples TRBV29-1 to TRBJ1-1, with TRBD1 matching 8 bases. The CDR3 loop spans 11 amino acids. The trim removed 4 bases at V and 11 bases at J, leaving 6 bases unmatched. The germline V gene encodes CDR1 SQVTM and CDR2 ANQGSEA. CDR3 in amino acids: CSVVSGGSAFF. The CDR3 DNA reads TGCAGCGTTGTCTCAGGGGGCTCGGCTTTCTTT.

J is TRBJ2-5 and V is TRBV18; D remains unclear. From germline, CDR1 is KGHSH and CDR2 LQKENI. V was clipped by 4 bases and J by 4 bases, with 22 bases between them. This CDR3 spans 17 amino acids. CDR3 DNA: TGTGCCAGCTCACGAAATACCGGGCCCCAGGTCGGAGAGACCCAGTACTTC. Protein: CASSRNTGPQVGETQYF. The full variable domain, completed using reference TRBV18 and TRBJ2-5, is NAGVMQNPRHLVRRRGQEARLRCSPMKGHSHVYWYRQLPEEGLKFMVYLQKENIIDESGMPKERFSAEFPKEGPSILRIQQVVRGDSAAYFCASSRNTGPQVGETQYFGPGTRLLVL.

The gene calls are TRBV9 and TRBJ2-2; D unresolved. CDR1 is SGDLS and CDR2 is YYNGEE in the germline V gene. Deletions cut 4 bases from V and 7 bases from J, with 11 bases between. CDR3 size: 13 residues. The DNA for the CDR3 is TGTGCCAGCAGCCCCAGCACCCTCGGGGAGCTGTTTTTT. Protein: CASSPSTLGELFF. Combining the CDR3 with reference TRBV9 and TRBJ2-2 gives the whole variable domain DSGVTQTPKHLITATGQRVTLRCSPRSGDLSVYWYQQSLDQGLQFLIQYYNGEERAKGNILERFSAQQFPDLHSELNLSSLELGDSALYFCASSPSTLGELFFGEGSRLTVL.

This rearrangement joins TRBV5-8 to TRBJ2-7; the D call may be TRBD1 or TRBD2 (6 bases each). Between the trimmed V and J ends, which lost 4 bases and 4 bases, there was a span of 15 bases. The germline gives CDR1 SGHTS, CDR2 YDEGEE. The CDR3 runs to 14 residues. The CDR3 nucleotides are TGTGCCAGCAGCCCCTCGGGGGCAGGGTACGAGCAGTACTTC. Protein product: CASSPSGAGYEQYF.

CDR3: CASRAGQGYEQYF. The CDR3 nucleotides read TGTGCCAGTAGGGCCGGGCAGGGCTACGAGCAGTACTTC. The chain uses TRBV19 and TRBJ2-7, with D perhaps TRBD1 (5 bases). Germline lookup yields CDR1 LNHDA and CDR2 SQIVND (reference sequence). This CDR3 has 13 amino acids. Trimming took off 6 bases at V and 3 bases at J, with 12 bases between the two ends. Complete variable domain (other parts from reference TRBV19 and TRBJ2-7): DGGITQSPKYLFRKEGQNVTLSCEQNLNHDAMYWYRQDPGQGLRLIYYSQIVNDFQKGDIAEGYSVSREKKESFPLTVTSAQKNPTAFYLCASRAGQGYEQYFGPGTRLTVT.